This paragraph covers one TCR beta chain sequence. The antigen is undetermined. This sample was included in a study of cytomegalovirus exposure and HLA in healthy donors. On the study more broadly: Of about 400 genotyped donors, around 76% clustered with self-reported Caucasian donors.

PCR primers comprised 60 Vbeta and 13 Jbeta primers. Produced via immunoSEQ multiplex PCR; TCRdb's table is partial and in-frame only. Of about 90,000 clones in the sample, roughly 80% are singletons; the top ten hold roughly 2%. The CDR3 loop spans 15 amino acids. Germline V lookup: CDR1 LGHNA, CDR2 YSLEER. Trimming removed 0 bases from V and 6 bases from J, with 14 bases in between. General study points: HLA alleles were associated with 15,000 to 20,000 TCR beta sequences in a later analysis at 0.05 false discovery rate.

Sequencing used PBMCs. The receptor was derived from a boy younger than 18 in good health and CMV-seronegative. The chain carries TRBV4-3 and TRBJ2-5; a possible D gene is TRBD1 (5 bases). The CDR3 here is CASSQDRQSKKTQYF. The DNA of the CDR3 is TGCGCCAGCAGCCAAGACCGACAGTCCAAGAAGACCCAGTACTTC.